This TCR beta chain derives from a study of blood T cell repertoires in COVID-19. Looking at the study overall: PBMCs, B-cell-depleted T cells, or T cells were the source of the cDNA or gDNA that made up the material.

Some clones are missing from TCRdb's copy, which holds only in-frame ones; the method was immunoSEQ multiplex PCR. The data contain about 160,000 clones, about 84% of them singletons. Participant ages covered about 18 to 90 years across about two dozen US areas. Clinical history as reported by participants underpinned cohort assignment. Trimming removed 4 bases from V and 3 bases from J; junction bases left unmatched: 6. The CDR3 totals 14 residues. Germline V gene data show CDR1 as GTSNPN and CDR2 as SVGIG (reference sequence). The V and J genes are TRBV30 and TRBJ2-1, with TRBD2 matching over 7 bases. The receptor was derived from a woman between 35 and 50 years old with acute COVID-19. The sequenced material came from PBMCs or T cells enriched from blood (not recorded which). The DNA for the CDR3 is TGTGCCTGGAAAGCGGGACTTAACTACAATGAGCAGTTCTTC. Protein sequence: CAWKAGLNYNEQFF.